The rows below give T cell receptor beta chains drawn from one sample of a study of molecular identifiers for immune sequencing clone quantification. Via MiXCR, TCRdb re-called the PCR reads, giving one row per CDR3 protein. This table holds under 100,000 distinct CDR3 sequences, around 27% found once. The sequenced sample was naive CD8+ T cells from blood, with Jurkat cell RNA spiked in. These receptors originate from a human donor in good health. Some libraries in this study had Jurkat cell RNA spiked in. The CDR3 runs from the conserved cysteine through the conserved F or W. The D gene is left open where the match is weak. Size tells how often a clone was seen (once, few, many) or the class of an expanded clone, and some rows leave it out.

CDR3 protein: CASSETSASYNEQFF
CDR3 DNA: TGTGCCAGCAGTGAAACTAGCGCGTCCTACAATGAGCAGTTCTTC
J gene: TRBJ2-1
V gene: TRBV6-1
clone size: -
D gene: TRBD2

CDR3 protein: CASSYSSRYEQYF
CDR3 DNA: TGTGCCAGCAGTTACTCGAGTCGGTACGAGCAGTACTTC
J gene: TRBJ2-7
V gene: TRBV6-5
clone size: many
D gene: -

CDR3 protein: CASPDRPDSYEQYF
CDR3 DNA: TGTGCCAGTCCCGACAGACCAGACTCCTACGAGCAGTACTTC
J gene: TRBJ2-7
V gene: TRBV6-1
clone size: few
D gene: -

CDR3 protein: CASSFRGGEAFF
CDR3 DNA: TGTGCCAGCAGTTTTAGAGGGGGCGAAGCTTTCTTT
J gene: TRBJ1-1
V gene: TRBV28
clone size: many
D gene: TRBD1

CDR3 protein: CASSLVGHLGRNTGELFF
CDR3 DNA: TGTGCCAGCAGCTTAGTAGGACACCTCGGGAGAAACACCGGGGAGCTGTTTTTT
J gene: TRBJ2-2
V gene: TRBV7-6
clone size: -
D gene: -

CDR3 protein: CASSGSRDLAEAFF
CDR3 DNA: TGTGCCAGCAGTGGATCAAGGGACCTAGCTGAAGCTTTCTTT
J gene: TRBJ1-1
V gene: TRBV6-1
clone size: many
D gene: -

CDR3 protein: CASSFGGRVNEQYF
CDR3 DNA: TGTGCCAGCAGCTTTGGCGGGAGAGTCAACGAGCAGTACTTC
J gene: TRBJ2-7
V gene: TRBV7-6
clone size: -
D gene: TRBD2

CDR3 protein: CASGRVGSPLHF
CDR3 DNA: TGTGCCAGCGGTCGGGTTGGTTCACCCCTCCACTTT
J gene: TRBJ1-6
V gene: TRBV7-9
clone size: many
D gene: -

CDR3 protein: CASSSGTASSYERYF
CDR3 DNA: TGTGCCAGCAGTTCCGGGACAGCTTCCTCCTACGAGCGGTACTTC
J gene: TRBJ2-7
V gene: TRBV27
clone size: -
D gene: TRBD1

CDR3 protein: CASSPGWGSSYEQYF
CDR3 DNA: TGTGCCAGCAGCCCGGGTTGGGGTTCGTCCTACGAGCAGTACTTC
J gene: TRBJ2-7
V gene: TRBV7-9
clone size: few
D gene: -

CDR3 protein: CASSLVNNEQFF
CDR3 DNA: TGTGCCAGCAGCTTAGTAAACAATGAGCAGTTCTTC
J gene: TRBJ2-1
V gene: TRBV5-6
clone size: few
D gene: -

CDR3 protein: CSARDGSGGAKDTQYF
CDR3 DNA: TGCAGTGCTAGAGATGGTAGCGGGGGGGCCAAAGATACGCAGTATTTT
J gene: TRBJ2-3
V gene: TRBV20-1
clone size: few
D gene: TRBD2

CDR3 protein: CASSVGGTEGDTQYF
CDR3 DNA: TGTGCCAGCAGCGTCGGCGGGACCGAGGGAGATACGCAGTATTTT
J gene: TRBJ2-3
V gene: TRBV9
clone size: -
D gene: -

CDR3 protein: CAWNGQNNEQFF
CDR3 DNA: TGTGCCTGGAACGGACAGAACAATGAGCAGTTCTTC
J gene: TRBJ2-1
V gene: TRBV30
clone size: -
D gene: -

CDR3 protein: CASSGGLAGPLYTGELFF
CDR3 DNA: TGTGCCAGCAGTGGGGGACTAGCGGGACCCCTTTACACCGGGGAGCTGTTTTTT
J gene: TRBJ2-2
V gene: TRBV2
clone size: -
D gene: TRBD2

CDR3 protein: CGARVGQFTFQEANYGYTF
CDR3 DNA: TGCGGTGCTAGAGTGGGACAGTTTACTTTTCAAGAAGCTAACTATGGCTACACCTTC
J gene: TRBJ1-2
V gene: TRBV20-1
clone size: -
D gene: TRBD1

CDR3 protein: CASSWTDFEQYF
CDR3 DNA: TGCGCCAGCAGCTGGACGGATTTTGAGCAGTATTTT
J gene: TRBJ2-3
V gene: TRBV5-1
clone size: many
D gene: -

CDR3 protein: CASSFVRGYEQYF
CDR3 DNA: TGTGCCAGCAGTTTCGTCAGGGGTTACGAGCAGTACTTC
J gene: TRBJ2-7
V gene: TRBV28
clone size: -
D gene: -

CDR3 protein: CASGLYEQYF
CDR3 DNA: TGTGCCAGCGGGCTGTACGAGCAGTACTTC
J gene: TRBJ2-7
V gene: TRBV6-1
clone size: few
D gene: -

CDR3 protein: CASSLGTSGATYNEQLF
CDR3 DNA: TGTGCCAGCAGCTTAGGGACTAGCGGGGCGACCTACAATGAGCAGCTCTTC
J gene: TRBJ2-1
V gene: TRBV7-6
clone size: -
D gene: TRBD2

CDR3 protein: CASTLTSRLHEQYF
CDR3 DNA: TGTGCCAGCACGCTGACTAGCAGGTTACACGAGCAGTACTTC
J gene: TRBJ2-7
V gene: TRBV27
clone size: few
D gene: TRBD2

CDR3 protein: CASSLFDRHGELFF
CDR3 DNA: TGTGCCAGCAGTTTATTCGACAGGCACGGGGAGCTGTTTTTT
J gene: TRBJ2-2
V gene: TRBV28
clone size: many
D gene: -

CDR3 protein: CASSFATGNTEAFF
CDR3 DNA: TGCGCCAGCAGCTTTGCGACAGGGAACACTGAAGCTTTCTTT
J gene: TRBJ1-1
V gene: TRBV4-1
clone size: many
D gene: -

CDR3 protein: CASSFGENTEAFF
CDR3 DNA: TGCGCCAGCAGCTTTGGGGAGAACACTGAAGCTTTCTTT
J gene: TRBJ1-1
V gene: TRBV5-1
clone size: many
D gene: -

CDR3 protein: CASSYSGMDQPQHF
CDR3 DNA: TGTGCCAGCAGTTACTCGGGTATGGATCAGCCCCAGCATTTT
J gene: TRBJ1-5
V gene: TRBV6-2/TRBV6-3
clone size: -
D gene: -

CDR3 protein: CASSHQGEYGYTF
CDR3 DNA: TGTGCCAGCAGTCACCAGGGGGAATATGGCTACACCTTC
J gene: TRBJ1-2
V gene: TRBV12-3/TRBV12-4
clone size: many
D gene: TRBD1

CDR3 protein: CASSISGGSTGELFF
CDR3 DNA: TGTGCCAGTAGTATATCAGGGGGGAGCACCGGGGAGCTGTTTTTT
J gene: TRBJ2-2
V gene: TRBV19
clone size: few
D gene: -